This entry describes one TCR beta chain. The entry originates in a study of control samples from healthy donors and cancer patients. TCRdb's table, derived via immunoSEQ multiplex PCR, lists solely in-frame clones and lacks some. The sample lists about 130,000 clones; 75% to 95% were seen once. The CDR3 length is 18 residues. V shed 5 bases, J shed 0 bases, and the junction held 10 bases outside the gene matches. The germline CDR1 and CDR2 sequences are LGHNA and YNFKEQ. Sequenced: blood. The TCR originated in a man younger than 35 in good health. The chain has TRBV4-2 and TRBJ1-2, with TRBD1 identical over 12 bases. The CDR3 DNA is TGTGCCAGCAGCATAACCGGGACAGGGGGCCTTTCTAACTATGGCTACACCTTC. Protein: CASSITGTGGLSNYGYTF.